The subject of this entry is one T cell receptor (beta chain). The definition of stable Graves' hyperthyroidism was no ophthalmopathy progression within 18 months. Together with thyroid ultrasound, orbital computed tomography, serum thyroxine and TRAb, clinical symptoms were used for diagnoses. V was cut by 5 bases and J by 0 bases, with 11 bases left in between. Germline V gene data show CDR1 as MNHEY and CDR2 as SVGAGI. The CDR3 totals 15 residues. The sample is drawn from a study of T cells in Graves' hyperthyroidism and ophthalmopathy. TCR beta CDR3 regions were amplified from RNA transcripts. The HTBI primer set drove a first-round RT-PCR of the TCR CDR3. TCRdb reanalysed the multiplex PCR reads using MiXCR and keeps one entry per CDR3 protein. Of 750,000 to 900,000 distinct CDR3 sequences detected, roughly 40% appear once; the ten largest clones hold around 10%.

This TCR derives from a man between 18 and 35 years old with Graves' hyperthyroidism. V usage is TRBV6-5 and J usage is TRBJ1-5; a weak D match, TRBD1 (6 bases). Source material: blood. CDR3 protein: CASSASGDSNQPQHF. The CDR3, as DNA: TGTGCCAGCAGTGCCTCAGGGGATAGCAATCAGCCCCAGCATTTT.